This T cell receptor beta chain was documented in a study of breast tumors, draining lymph nodes, adjacent tissues. Findings of the study overall: Tumor repertoires ranked between lymph nodes and nontumor tissue in diversity, with V and J gene preferences. Luminal-like breast cancer showed significantly greater tumor-nontumor repertoire similarity than basal-like breast cancer did. Findings are consistent with lymph node origin and intratumoral expansion of most tumor T cells. Tumor T cell lymph node origin was a supported hypothesis, not proven.

Axillary draining lymph nodes of breast cancer patients supplied the node samples. TCRdb reprocessed the multiplex PCR reads via MiXCR and lists one record per CDR3 protein. Of 150,000 to 200,000 distinct CDR3 sequences listed, approximately 30% are singletons. Remarks on this clonotype: What it binds is unknown.

CDR1 is MNHEY, CDR2 SVGAGI, per germline. The CDR3 totals 14 residues. The V end lost 5 bases, the J end lost 2 bases, and 13 bases lay between the germline ends. Sequencing was done on a sample of axillary lymph node tissue. This chain links TRBV6-5 with TRBJ2-7; D perhaps matches TRBD2 (7 bases). The TCR originated in a female donor with breast cancer. Some clones in this sample may be carry-over from other donors' samples. The CDR3 sequence is CASSHEGGTYEQYF. Written as DNA, the CDR3 is TGTGCCAGCAGTCACGAGGGGGGGACCTACGAGCAGTACTTC.